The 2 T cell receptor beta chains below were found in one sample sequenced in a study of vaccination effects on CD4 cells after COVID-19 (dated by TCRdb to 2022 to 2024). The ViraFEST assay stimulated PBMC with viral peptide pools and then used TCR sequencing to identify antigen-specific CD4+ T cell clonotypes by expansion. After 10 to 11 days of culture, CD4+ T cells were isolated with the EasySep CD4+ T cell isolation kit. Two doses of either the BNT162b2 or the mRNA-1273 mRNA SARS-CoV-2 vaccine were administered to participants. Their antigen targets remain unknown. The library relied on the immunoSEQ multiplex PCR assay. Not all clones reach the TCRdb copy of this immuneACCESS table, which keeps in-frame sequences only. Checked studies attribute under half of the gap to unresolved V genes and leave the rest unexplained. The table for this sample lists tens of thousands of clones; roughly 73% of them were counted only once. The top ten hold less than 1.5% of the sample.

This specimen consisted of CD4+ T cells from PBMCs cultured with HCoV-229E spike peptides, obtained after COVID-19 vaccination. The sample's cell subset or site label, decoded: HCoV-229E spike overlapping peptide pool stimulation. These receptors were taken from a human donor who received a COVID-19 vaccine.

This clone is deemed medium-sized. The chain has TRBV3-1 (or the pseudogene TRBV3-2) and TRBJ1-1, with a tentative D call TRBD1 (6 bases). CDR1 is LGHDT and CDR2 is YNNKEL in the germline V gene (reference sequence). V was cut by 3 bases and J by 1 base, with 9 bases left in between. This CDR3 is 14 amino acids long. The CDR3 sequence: CASSHDRRNTEAFF. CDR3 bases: TGTGCCAGCAGCCACGACAGGAGGAACACTGAAGCTTTCTTT.

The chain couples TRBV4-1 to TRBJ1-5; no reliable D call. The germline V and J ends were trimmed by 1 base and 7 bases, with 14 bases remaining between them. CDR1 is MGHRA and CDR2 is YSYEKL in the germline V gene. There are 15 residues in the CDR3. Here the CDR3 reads CASSQAGGMRQPQHF. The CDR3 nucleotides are TGCGCCAGCAGCCAAGCTGGTGGGATGAGGCAGCCCCAGCATTTT.